This is a list of T cell receptor beta chains from one sample in a study of cytomegalovirus exposure and HLA in healthy donors. Sequencing was performed with immunoSEQ multiplex PCR; in TCRdb, only in-frame clones are kept and a portion is missing. The repertoire consists of roughly 34,000 clones, with approximately 67% occurring once and the leading ten covering 10%. Sequenced: PBMCs. The origin of the receptors is a man aged 40-55 years in good health and CMV-seropositive. CDR3s include the opening cysteine and the closing phenylalanine or tryptophan. A D gene is named only where the DNA matches it firmly. Expanded clones are given a class, and other clones once, few, many or no size at all.

clone size: -
V gene: TRBV6-5
D gene: -
J gene: TRBJ1-4
CDR3 DNA: TGTGCCAGCAGCCAAAATGAAAAACTGTTTTTT
CDR3 protein: CASSQNEKLFF

clone size: -
V gene: TRBV11-2
D gene: -
J gene: TRBJ1-1
CDR3 DNA: TGTGCCAGCAGCTTACCCAGGGCGAACACTGAAGCTTTCTTT
CDR3 protein: CASSLPRANTEAFF

clone size: few
V gene: TRBV19
D gene: TRBD1
J gene: TRBJ1-2
CDR3 DNA: TGTGCCAGTAGTGCGACAGGGGCCACCATCGCGGGCTACACCTTC
CDR3 protein: CASSATGATIAGYTF

clone size: few
V gene: TRBV9
D gene: -
J gene: TRBJ2-1
CDR3 DNA: TGTGCCAGCAGGGGGGGGCCCTACAATGAGCAGTTCTTC
CDR3 protein: CASRGGPYNEQFF

clone size: once
V gene: TRBV15
D gene: -
J gene: TRBJ2-5
CDR3 DNA: TGTGCCACCAGCAGAGGGGGCAGCCAAGAGACCCAGTACTTC
CDR3 protein: CATSRGGSQETQYF

clone size: -
V gene: TRBV6-6
D gene: -
J gene: TRBJ2-7
CDR3 DNA: TGTGCCAGCGGGGGGACCGATACCTACGAGCAGTACTTC
CDR3 protein: CASGGTDTYEQYF

clone size: -
V gene: TRBV5-8
D gene: TRBD2
J gene: TRBJ2-2
CDR3 DNA: TGTGCCAGCAGCTCAACGTCGACTAGCGGGGGGTCCTACGGTGGGGAGCTGTTTTTT
CDR3 protein: CASSSTSTSGGSYGGELFF

clone size: -
V gene: TRBV7-9
D gene: -
J gene: TRBJ2-1
CDR3 DNA: TGTGCCAGCAGCTTAGGGGAGGTTAGCCCTTACAATGAGCAGTTCTTC
CDR3 protein: CASSLGEVSPYNEQFF

clone size: -
V gene: TRBV9
D gene: TRBD1
J gene: TRBJ2-5
CDR3 DNA: TGTGCCAGCAGCGCGCTGGGACAGGACCTAGGGGAGACCCAGTACTTC
CDR3 protein: CASSALGQDLGETQYF

clone size: -
V gene: TRBV27
D gene: -
J gene: TRBJ2-7
CDR3 DNA: TGTGCCAGCAGTATCCGGGACATTAAATACGAGCAGTACTTC
CDR3 protein: CASSIRDIKYEQYF

clone size: -
V gene: TRBV4-2
D gene: TRBD2
J gene: TRBJ2-5
CDR3 DNA: TGTGCCAGCAGCCAAGAGCGGGGGGGCCTTGAGACCCAGTACTTC
CDR3 protein: CASSQERGGLETQYF

clone size: -
V gene: TRBV19
D gene: TRBD1
J gene: TRBJ1-4
CDR3 DNA: TGTGCCAGTACCACCCGCTCCGGGACAGTTGAAAAACTGTTTTTT
CDR3 protein: CASTTRSGTVEKLFF

clone size: -
V gene: TRBV19
D gene: TRBD2
J gene: TRBJ2-5
CDR3 DNA: TGTGCCAGTAGTCCCCTTACTAGCGGGGGGGGAGAGACCCAGTACTTC
CDR3 protein: CASSPLTSGGGETQYF

clone size: -
V gene: TRBV7-3
D gene: TRBD1
J gene: TRBJ2-1
CDR3 DNA: TGTGCCAGCAGCCCTATGACAGGGCCCCTATACAATGAGCAGTTCTTC
CDR3 protein: CASSPMTGPLYNEQFF

clone size: -
V gene: TRBV28
D gene: TRBD1
J gene: TRBJ1-5
CDR3 DNA: TGTGCCAGCGTTACAGGGGTTAGCAATCAGCCCCAGCATTTT
CDR3 protein: CASVTGVSNQPQHF

clone size: once
V gene: TRBV7-9
D gene: TRBD1
J gene: TRBJ1-3
CDR3 DNA: TGTGCCAGCAGCCTCTGGACAGGAGAATACTCTGGAAACACCATATATTTT
CDR3 protein: CASSLWTGEYSGNTIYF

clone size: -
V gene: TRBV6-4
D gene: TRBD2
J gene: TRBJ2-1
CDR3 DNA: TGTGCCAGCAGTGCCTTAGCGGGGGAGTACAATGAGCAGTTCTTC
CDR3 protein: CASSALAGEYNEQFF

clone size: -
V gene: TRBV9
D gene: TRBD1
J gene: TRBJ2-2
CDR3 DNA: TGTGCCAGCAGCGCGACAGGGGGTATGGCCGGGGAGCTGTTTTTT
CDR3 protein: CASSATGGMAGELFF

clone size: -
V gene: TRBV9
D gene: TRBD1
J gene: TRBJ1-2
CDR3 DNA: TGTGCCAGCAGCGCGACAGGGTATTATGGCTACACCTTC
CDR3 protein: CASSATGYYGYTF

clone size: few
V gene: TRBV7-7
D gene: -
J gene: TRBJ2-5
CDR3 DNA: TGTGCCATCAAAAGTCCAGGGGAGGAGACCCAGTACTTC
CDR3 protein: CAIKSPGEETQYF

clone size: -
V gene: TRBV5-1
D gene: -
J gene: TRBJ2-3
CDR3 DNA: TGCGCCAGCAGTTATGGGGGGACCACCTCCACAGATACGCAGTATTTT
CDR3 protein: CASSYGGTTSTDTQYF

clone size: -
V gene: TRBV5-1
D gene: -
J gene: TRBJ2-5
CDR3 DNA: TGCGCCAGCAGGCGGGCTGCGGATGAGGAGACCCAGTACTTC
CDR3 protein: CASRRAADEETQYF

clone size: -
V gene: TRBV11-3
D gene: -
J gene: TRBJ1-4
CDR3 DNA: TGTGCCAGCAGCTTAGAAGCGGGACTCCGGGCCGGTGAAAAACTGTTTTTT
CDR3 protein: CASSLEAGLRAGEKLFF

clone size: few
V gene: TRBV10-3
D gene: -
J gene: TRBJ1-2
CDR3 DNA: TGTGCCATCAGTGAGCGGGTTCACGGCTACACCTTC
CDR3 protein: CAISERVHGYTF

clone size: -
V gene: TRBV5-6
D gene: -
J gene: TRBJ1-1
CDR3 DNA: TGTGCCAGCAGCTTGCAACTGGGGGAGGATAACACTGAAGCTTTCTTT
CDR3 protein: CASSLQLGEDNTEAFF

clone size: -
V gene: TRBV15
D gene: -
J gene: TRBJ1-3
CDR3 DNA: TGTGCCACCAGCGTTTTCAGGGGCGGCGGAAACACCATATATTTT
CDR3 protein: CATSVFRGGGNTIYF

clone size: few
V gene: TRBV6-6
D gene: -
J gene: TRBJ2-1
CDR3 DNA: TGTGCCAGCAGTGTCGACAAGTACAATGAGCAGTTCTTC
CDR3 protein: CASSVDKYNEQFF

clone size: -
V gene: TRBV28
D gene: -
J gene: TRBJ1-4
CDR3 DNA: TGTGCCACCAAGGACAGCTTTGCAACTAATGAAAAACTGTTTTTT
CDR3 protein: CATKDSFATNEKLFF

clone size: -
V gene: TRBV5-1
D gene: -
J gene: TRBJ1-4
CDR3 DNA: TGCGCCAGCAGCTTGAGGCCAGGAGGGAATGAAAAACTGTTTTTT
CDR3 protein: CASSLRPGGNEKLFF

clone size: -
V gene: TRBV4-1
D gene: TRBD1
J gene: TRBJ1-2
CDR3 DNA: TGCGCCAGCAGCCCCCAGTGGACAGGGGGCGGTGGCTACACCTTC
CDR3 protein: CASSPQWTGGGGYTF

clone size: -
V gene: TRBV19
D gene: -
J gene: TRBJ2-2
CDR3 DNA: TGTGCCAGTTCAGAGGGAACCCTAACCGGGGAGCTGTTTTTT
CDR3 protein: CASSEGTLTGELFF

clone size: -
V gene: TRBV4-1
D gene: -
J gene: TRBJ2-1
CDR3 DNA: TGCGCCAGCAGCCAAGTAGACATGGGCCTGAGCTCCTACAATGAGCAGTTCTTC
CDR3 protein: CASSQVDMGLSSYNEQFF

clone size: -
V gene: TRBV5-1
D gene: -
J gene: TRBJ2-3
CDR3 DNA: TGCGCCAGCAGCCCATCGGGGGACGGGACAGATACGCAGTATTTT
CDR3 protein: CASSPSGDGTDTQYF

clone size: -
V gene: TRBV6-1
D gene: -
J gene: TRBJ1-5
CDR3 DNA: TGTGCCAGCAGTGAAGCCTCAGGGGTTTATCATCAGCCCCAGCATTTT
CDR3 protein: CASSEASGVYHQPQHF

clone size: -
V gene: TRBV19
D gene: TRBD1
J gene: TRBJ1-6
CDR3 DNA: TGTGCCAGTAGTATAGATGGCGGGACAGTGAATTCACCCCTCCACTTT
CDR3 protein: CASSIDGGTVNSPLHF

clone size: few
V gene: TRBV11-1
D gene: -
J gene: TRBJ1-1
CDR3 DNA: TGTGCCAGCAGCTTAGGCAGGGGTACGAACACTGAAGCTTTCTTT
CDR3 protein: CASSLGRGTNTEAFF

clone size: few
V gene: TRBV6-5
D gene: -
J gene: TRBJ2-4
CDR3 DNA: TGTGCCAGCAGTTACTCGGGGGGAAACATTCAGTACTTC
CDR3 protein: CASSYSGGNIQYF

clone size: -
V gene: TRBV5-1
D gene: TRBD1
J gene: TRBJ1-1
CDR3 DNA: TGCGCCAGCAGCTCGACAGGGGATATAAACACTGAAGCTTTCTTT
CDR3 protein: CASSSTGDINTEAFF